Included here is one T cell receptor (beta chain) sequence, with context. No antigen is known for it. The record originates from a study of shared clonotypes between healthy human individuals. Overall study: Aged between 18 and 49, the donors were a couple of women and three men. General study points: It was the few donors that limited the genetic and exposure-history diversity represented.

Measured with immunoSEQ multiplex PCR; TCRdb has only the in-frame clones, and not every one. The sample holds 950,000 to 1,300,000 clones, 75% seen once. The sequence derives from a man younger than 35 in good health. The sample taken for sequencing was memory CD4+ T cells sorted from blood. The subset was: CD45RA-negative fraction.

The CDR3: CASSETSRTGELFF. The CDR3 bases are TGTGCCAGCAGTGAGACTAGCCGCACCGGGGAGCTGTTTTTT. V gene TRBV6-1 combines with J gene TRBJ2-2; 7 positions agree with TRBD2. Germline-derived CDR1 and CDR2 are MNHNS and SASEGT. The junction had 2 bases not matched to a gene; V was cut back by 3 bases and J by 4 bases. This CDR3 contains 14 residues.